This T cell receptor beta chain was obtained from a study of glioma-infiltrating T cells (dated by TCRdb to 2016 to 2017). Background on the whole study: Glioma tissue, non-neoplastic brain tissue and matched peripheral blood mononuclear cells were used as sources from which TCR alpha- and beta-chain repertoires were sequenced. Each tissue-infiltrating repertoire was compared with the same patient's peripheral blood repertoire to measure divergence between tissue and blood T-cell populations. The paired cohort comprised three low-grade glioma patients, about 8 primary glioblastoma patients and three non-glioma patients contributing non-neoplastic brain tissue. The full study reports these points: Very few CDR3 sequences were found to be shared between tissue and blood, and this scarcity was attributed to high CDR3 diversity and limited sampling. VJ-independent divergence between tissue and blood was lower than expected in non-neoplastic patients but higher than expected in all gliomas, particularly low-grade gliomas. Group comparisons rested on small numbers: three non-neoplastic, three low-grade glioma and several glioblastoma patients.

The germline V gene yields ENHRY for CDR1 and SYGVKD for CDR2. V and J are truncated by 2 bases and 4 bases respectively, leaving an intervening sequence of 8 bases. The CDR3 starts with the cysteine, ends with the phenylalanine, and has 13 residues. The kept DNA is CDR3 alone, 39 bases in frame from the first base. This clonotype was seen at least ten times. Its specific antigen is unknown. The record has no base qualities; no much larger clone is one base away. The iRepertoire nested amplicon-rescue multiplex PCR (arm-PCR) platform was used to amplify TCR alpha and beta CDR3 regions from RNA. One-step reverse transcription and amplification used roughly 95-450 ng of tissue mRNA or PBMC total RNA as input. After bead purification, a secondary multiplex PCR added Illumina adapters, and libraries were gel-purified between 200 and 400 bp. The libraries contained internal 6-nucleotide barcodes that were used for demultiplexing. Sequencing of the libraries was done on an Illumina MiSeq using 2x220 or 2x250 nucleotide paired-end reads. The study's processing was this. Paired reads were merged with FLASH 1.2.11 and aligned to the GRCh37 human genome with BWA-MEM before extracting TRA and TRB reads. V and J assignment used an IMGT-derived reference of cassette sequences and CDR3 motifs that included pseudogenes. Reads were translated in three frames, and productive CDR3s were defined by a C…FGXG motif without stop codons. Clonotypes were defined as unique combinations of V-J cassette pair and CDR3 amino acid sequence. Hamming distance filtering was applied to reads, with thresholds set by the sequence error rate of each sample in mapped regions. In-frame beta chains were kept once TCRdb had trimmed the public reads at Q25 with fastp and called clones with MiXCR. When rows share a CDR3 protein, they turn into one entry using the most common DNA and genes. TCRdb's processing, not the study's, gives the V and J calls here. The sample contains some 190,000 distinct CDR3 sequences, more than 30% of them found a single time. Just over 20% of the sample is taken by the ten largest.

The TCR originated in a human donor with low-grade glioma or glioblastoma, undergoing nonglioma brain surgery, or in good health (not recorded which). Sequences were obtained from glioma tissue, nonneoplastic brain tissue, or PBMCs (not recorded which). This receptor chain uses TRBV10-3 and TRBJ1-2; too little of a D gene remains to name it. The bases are TGTGCCATCAGTGAGACATCTATCTATGGCTACACCTTC. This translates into CAISETSIYGYTF.